This T cell receptor beta chain appears in the sequencing data of a study of T cells in Graves' hyperthyroidism and ophthalmopathy. With a duration under 2 months, the hyperthyroidism was newly diagnosed in patients aged 18 to 65. Patients were excluded because of uncontrolled infection, other autoimmune disease, pregnancy or lactation. The CDR3 runs 18 residues. CDR1 is MDHEN, CDR2 SYDVKM, per germline. J lost 0 bases, V lost 2 bases, and 13 bases had no gene match. TCR beta CDR3 regions were amplified from RNA transcripts. The HTBI primer set drove a first-round RT-PCR of the TCR CDR3. TCRdb fed the multiplex PCR reads into MiXCR, producing one record per CDR3 protein. The sample consists of about 710,000 distinct CDR3 sequences, about a sixth of them appearing once. Findings and caveats of the study: Ophthalmopathy and stable hyperthyroidism were told apart by a 13 V-J model.

This clonotype was seen only a few times. The antigen remains undetermined. Sequenced sample: blood. V gene TRBV28 combines with J gene TRBJ2-7; 7 bases align to TRBD1. The receptor was derived from a man between 18 and 35 years old with Graves' hyperthyroidism. CDR3 residues: CASSLRLSWTGSSYEQYF. The CDR3 DNA reads TGTGCCAGCAGTTTAAGGCTCTCCTGGACAGGCAGCTCCTACGAGCAGTACTTC.